The 28 T cell receptor beta chains below were found in one sample sequenced in a study of PD-L1 blockade in urothelial cancer. This table comes from immunoSEQ multiplex PCR, and its TCRdb copy is limited to in-frame clones, with some not included. The sample records about 36,000 clones, more than 75% being singletons. As for time point: peripheral blood 6 weeks after treatment start. The sequences come from PBMCs, collected around atezolizumab (anti-PD-L1) treatment. These TCRs come from a man aged 40-55 years with urothelial cancer.

The chain is built from TRBV7-2 and TRBJ2-2, with 11 bases that match TRBD2. J was trimmed by 6 bases and V by 5 bases; bases with no gene match: 5. Germline V CDR1 and CDR2: SGHTA, FQGNSA. The CDR3 contains 15 residues. The CDR3 spells CASSKMGLAAGELFF. For the CDR3, the DNA is TGTGCCAGCAGCAAGATGGGACTAGCGGCCGGGGAGCTGTTTTTT.

V gene TRBV6-1 combines with J gene TRBJ2-5; 9 nucleotides align to TRBD2. J gave up 4 bases and V 1 base, and 4 bases lay outside the gene matches. In germline, CDR1 is MNHNS, CDR2 SASEGT. The CDR3 has 15 residues. DNA for the CDR3: TGTGCCAGCAGTGAAGTAAATAGCGGGAGAGAGACCCAGTACTTC. Encoded protein: CASSEVNSGRETQYF.

This chain links TRBV5-1 with TRBJ2-5, with D possibly matching TRBD1 (6 bases). The germline V gene encodes CDR1 SGHRS and CDR2 YFSETQ. V was shortened by 5 bases and J by 1 base, with 12 bases between the two germline ends. This CDR3 is built from 14 residues. The CDR3 DNA is TGCGCCAGCAGACGCACAGGGACCCAAGAGACCCAGTACTTC. Translating it yields CASRRTGTQETQYF.

J is TRBJ2-2 and V is TRBV2; D is undetermined. This CDR3 has 12 amino acids. Germline V gene sequence: CDR1 SNHLY, CDR2 FYNNEI. V was trimmed by 8 bases and J by 3 bases, leaving 7 bases between them. CDR3 sequence reads: CASDSYTGELFF. The CDR3 bases are TGTGCCAGCGACTCGTACACCGGGGAGCTGTTTTTT.

This sequence joins TRBV9 and TRBJ2-5, with 8 bases aligning to TRBD1. From germline, CDR1 is SGDLS and CDR2 YYNGEE. Trimming removed 0 bases from V and 5 bases from J; junction bases left unmatched: 6. CDR3 length equals 15 residues. In DNA form, the CDR3 reads TGTGCCAGCAGCGTAGATGGACAGGGCCGGGAGACCCAGTACTTC. Translating it yields CASSVDGQGRETQYF.

This clone was detected only once. This rearrangement joins TRBV14 to TRBJ2-1, with 13 bases that match TRBD2. Per germline, CDR1 SGHDN and CDR2 FVKESK. The CDR3 runs to 21 residues. With V trimmed by 1 base and J by 0 bases, 12 bases remained unmatched. The CDR3 DNA reads as TGTGCCAGCAGCCAAGGTCCATCCGGGACTAGCGGGGATAGCTCCTACAATGAGCAGTTCTTC. Amino acids: CASSQGPSGTSGDSSYNEQFF.

This chain uses TRBV9 with TRBJ2-7; TRBD2 matches 7 bases. Germline CDR1 is SGDLS and CDR2 is YYNGEE. Losses at the gene ends were 4 bases for V and 3 bases for J; bases not matched to a gene: 10. The CDR3 is 15 amino acids. The CDR3 sequence: CASSWGEGPIYEQYF. The CDR3, as DNA: TGTGCCAGCAGCTGGGGGGAGGGGCCCATCTACGAGCAGTACTTC.

The V gene is TRBV19, the J gene TRBJ2-2, with 11 bases lining up with TRBD2. After removal of 4 bases from V and 4 bases from J, the junction contained 5 bases not matched to a gene. The germline V gene encodes CDR1 LNHDA and CDR2 SQIVND (reference sequence). The CDR3 extends over 16 amino acids. CDR3 DNA: TGTGCCAGTAGTACCATTAGCGGGAGGGCCACCGGGGAGCTGTTTTTT. This encodes CASSTISGRATGELFF.

The chain combines TRBV7-2 with TRBJ2-5, with a possible D match to TRBD2 (6 bases). Trimming took 5 bases from V and 4 from J, leaving 8 bases between them. CDR1 is SGHTA and CDR2 is FQGNSA in the germline V gene. The CDR3 sequence is 12 residues long. The CDR3 loop is CASSRAGETQYF. The CDR3 nucleotides read TGTGCCAGCAGCCGAGCGGGAGAGACCCAGTACTTC.

This chain links TRBV19 with TRBJ2-3; 8 positions match TRBD2. Germline CDR1 reads LNHDA; CDR2 reads SQIVND (reference sequence). The CDR3 has 16 amino acids. Unmatched junction bases numbered 6, after V lost 3 bases and J lost 1 base. The CDR3 DNA reads TGTGCCAGTAGTATCCCCGGGACTAGTGGCACAGATACGCAGTATTTT. Translating it yields CASSIPGTSGTDTQYF.

The rearrangement links TRBV29-1 to TRBJ2-1, with D possibly being TRBD2 (6 bases). V lost 3 bases, J lost 9 bases, and 15 bases lay in between. This CDR3 has 13 residues. The V gene's germline CDR1 is SQVTM and CDR2 ANQGSEA. The CDR3 loop reads CSVEGASSVEQFF. The CDR3 DNA is TGCAGCGTTGAGGGTGCGTCTAGCGTTGAGCAGTTCTTC.

The rearrangement links TRBV7-2 to TRBJ1-1; no clear D. The germline V and J ends were trimmed by 5 bases and 1 base, with 11 bases remaining between them. The CDR3 length is 14 residues. The germline V gene encodes CDR1 SGHTA and CDR2 FQGNSA. The chain's CDR3 is CASSPRVGNTEAFF. The DNA for the CDR3 is TGTGCCAGCAGCCCGAGGGTCGGGAACACTGAAGCTTTCTTT.

V usage is TRBV28 and J usage is TRBJ1-3, with no clear D. The CDR3 runs 16 residues. Germline values: CDR1 MDHEN, CDR2 SYDVKM. The ends were cut back, 7 bases at V and 1 base at J, with 17 bases in the middle. For the CDR3, the DNA is TGTGCCAGCACCCCTCGACCTCCCGGGTCTGGAAACACCATATATTTT. Its translation: CASTPRPPGSGNTIYF.

This clone was observed a handful of times. The chain employs TRBV7-9 and TRBJ2-3; possibly TRBD2 for D (6 bases). Trimming stripped 4 bases from V and 1 base from J, with 15 bases between. This CDR3 is 16 amino acids long. Germline V CDR1 and CDR2: SEHNR, FQNEAQ (reference sequence). CDR3 in amino acids: CASSSPLPGGTDTQYF. In DNA, the CDR3 is TGTGCCAGCAGCTCTCCCCTTCCGGGGGGCACAGATACGCAGTATTTT.

The chain uses TRBV2 and TRBJ2-3; a possible D gene is TRBD2 (6 bases). Germline CDR1 reads SNHLY; CDR2 reads FYNNEI. Trimming left V 7 bases short and J 0 bases short, with 8 bases between. The CDR3 contains 13 residues. CDR3: CASKAGSTDTQYF. In DNA form, the CDR3 reads TGTGCCAGCAAGGCGGGAAGCACAGATACGCAGTATTTT.

V is TRBV9 and J is TRBJ2-7; the D gene is possibly TRBD2 (6 bases). With 4 bases removed from V and 0 bases from J, the gap between germline ends came to 14 bases. Germline V gene sequence: CDR1 SGDLS, CDR2 YYNGEE. CDR3 length equals 15 residues. The CDR3 coding sequence is TGTGCCAGCAGCCCCTCCGGGGGAGGCTCCTACGAGCAGTACTTC. Protein sequence: CASSPSGGGSYEQYF.

The chain joins TRBV10-3 to TRBJ2-5; D might be TRBD1 (6 bases). The CDR3 runs 14 residues. CDR1 is ENHRY, CDR2 SYGVKD, per germline. Trimming removed 5 bases at V and 4 bases at J, with 14 bases between. CDR3 loop: CAISSALGGETQYF. For the CDR3, the DNA is TGTGCCATCAGTAGCGCCTTAGGGGGAGAGACCCAGTACTTC.

The CDR3: CASSQRDLGEDGYTF. The CDR3 DNA is TGCGCCAGCAGCCAGCGGGACCTTGGGGAGGATGGCTACACCTTC. The J gene is TRBJ1-2, the V gene TRBV4-1; D may be TRBD1 (5 bases). This CDR3 has 15 amino acids. V lost 3 bases to trimming and J lost 6 bases, with 17 bases between them. Looked up from germline, CDR1 is MGHRA and CDR2 is YSYEKL.

This rearrangement joins TRBV27 to TRBJ1-2, with a weak D call TRBD1 (6 bases). The CDR3 length is 15 residues. CDR1 is MNHEY, CDR2 SMNVEV, per germline (reference sequence). The V end was cut by 0 bases, the J end by 2 bases, with 10 bases between. The CDR3 is CASSLSTGQNYGYTF. In DNA form, the CDR3 reads TGTGCCAGCAGTTTATCGACAGGCCAGAACTATGGCTACACCTTC.

V is TRBV11-2 and J is TRBJ2-5; D may be TRBD1 (6 bases). Germline-derived CDR1 and CDR2 are SGHAT and FQNNGV. The CDR3 sequence is 18 residues long. Trimming took 7 bases from V and 0 from J, leaving 24 bases between them. CDR3 amino acids: CASTQWPADSPYQETQYF. The CDR3 DNA is TGTGCCAGCACCCAATGGCCTGCGGACAGTCCGTACCAAGAGACCCAGTACTTC.

This clone was counted a single time. V usage is TRBV7-9 and J usage is TRBJ2-2, with TRBD2 matching 8 bases. Germline lookup yields CDR1 SEHNR and CDR2 FQNEAQ (reference sequence). The ends lost 3 bases at V and 1 base at J; junction bases unmatched: 13. This CDR3 is built from 19 residues. The chain's CDR3 is CASSFVGRASGRNTGELFF. The CDR3 DNA reads as TGTGCCAGCAGCTTCGTCGGGCGGGCCAGCGGGAGGAACACCGGGGAGCTGTTTTTT.

Here the CDR3 DNA reads TGTGCCAGCAGCTTGGCAAAGGGGCGGACGTACAATGAGCAGTTCTTC. This encodes CASSLAKGRTYNEQFF. V usage is TRBV7-2 and J usage is TRBJ2-1; a possible D gene is TRBD1 (5 bases). V lost 3 bases and J lost 4, with 16 bases in between. The length of the CDR3 is 16 residues. Germline V gives CDR1 SGHTA, CDR2 FQGNSA.

V and J are TRBV7-9 and TRBJ2-3; D not resolved. Trimming cost V 1 base and J 2 bases, with 10 bases left between them. Germline CDR1 and CDR2: SEHNR and FQNEAQ (reference sequence). The CDR3 has 15 residues. The CDR3 nucleotides are TGTGCCAGCAGCTTAGAACGAGCCCCCACAGATACGCAGTATTTT. This sequence encodes CASSLERAPTDTQYF.

The chain uses TRBV5-1 and TRBJ2-1, with 11 bases identical to TRBD2. The CDR3 is 15 residues long. The V and J ends lost 1 base and 5 bases, in that order; junction bases with no gene match: 2. CDR1 is SGHRS and CDR2 is YFSETQ in the germline V gene. The CDR3 DNA follows: TGCGCCAGCAGCTTGAGACTAGCGGGGAACAATGAGCAGTTCTTC. It specifies CASSLRLAGNNEQFF.

The chain uses TRBV7-2 and TRBJ2-3; TRBD2 agrees at 11 bases. The CDR3 length is 14 residues. From germline, CDR1 is SGHTA and CDR2 FQGNSA. V shed 4 bases and J 6 bases; nucleotides not matched to a gene: 3. The CDR3 DNA sequence: TGTGCCAGCAGCTCCCCTAGCGGGAGGGATACGCAGTATTTT. It translates to CASSSPSGRDTQYF.

The gene calls are TRBV10-3 and TRBJ2-5; 7 bases are a match to TRBD1. The CDR3 spans 19 residues. Germline values: CDR1 ENHRY, CDR2 SYGVKD. V trimming: 1 base; J trimming: 3 bases; junction bases outside the gene matches: 17. Here the CDR3 DNA reads TGTGCCATCAGTGAGTTACCGAGGTCAAACCGGGACAGAGAAGAGACCCAGTACTTC. This sequence encodes CAISELPRSNRDREETQYF.

This clone was recorded once. This chain connects TRBV6-5 to TRBJ1-3; 7 bases are a match to TRBD1. The CDR3 contains 13 residues. The V segment lost 8 bases and the J segment 3 bases; nucleotides outside the gene matches: 4. Germline lookup yields CDR1 MNHEY and CDR2 SVGAGI. The CDR3 region is CASRQGFGNTIYF. The CDR3 nucleotides are TGTGCCAGCCGACAGGGATTTGGAAACACCATATATTTT.

The chain is built from TRBV28 and TRBJ1-2; D remains unclear. The germline gives CDR1 MDHEN, CDR2 SYDVKM. V lost 5 bases, J lost 7 bases, and 17 bases lay in between. CDR3 length: 14 amino acids. The CDR3 nucleotides are TGTGCCAGCAGTGGTCCGTGGCTAAGCGGTGGCTACACCTTC. The encoded protein is CASSGPWLSGGYTF.